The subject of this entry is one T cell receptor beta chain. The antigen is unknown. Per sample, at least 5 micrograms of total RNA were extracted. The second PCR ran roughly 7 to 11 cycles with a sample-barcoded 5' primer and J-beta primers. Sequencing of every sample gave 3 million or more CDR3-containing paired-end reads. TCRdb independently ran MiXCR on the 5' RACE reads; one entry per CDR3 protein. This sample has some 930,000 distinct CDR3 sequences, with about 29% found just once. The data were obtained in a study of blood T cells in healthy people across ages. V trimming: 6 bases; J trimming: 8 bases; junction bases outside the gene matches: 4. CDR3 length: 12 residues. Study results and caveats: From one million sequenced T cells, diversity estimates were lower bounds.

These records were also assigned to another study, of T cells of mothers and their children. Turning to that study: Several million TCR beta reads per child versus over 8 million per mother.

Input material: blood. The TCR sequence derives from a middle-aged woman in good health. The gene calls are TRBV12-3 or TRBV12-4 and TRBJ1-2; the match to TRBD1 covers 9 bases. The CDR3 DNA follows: TGTGCCAGCAGGACAGGGGGTCGGGGCTACACCTTC. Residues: CASRTGGRGYTF.